The rows below give T cell receptor beta chains drawn from one sample of a study of cytomegalovirus exposure and HLA in healthy donors. Assay used: immunoSEQ multiplex PCR; TCRdb lists only in-frame clones, some missing. The sample has about 130,000 clones, and its top ten clones hold over 1.5%. Sequencing was done on a sample of PBMCs. All receptors come from a woman in her forties in good health and CMV-seropositive. Both conserved end residues are part of each CDR3. The order of the fields is J gene, D gene, V gene, CDR3 DNA, CDR3 protein. The D gene is left open where the match is weak.

j_gene: TRBJ1-5; d_gene: NA; v_gene: TRBV27; CDR3nt: TGTGCCAGCAGTCCCTTTTTTGGGACTGGCAATCAGCCCCAGCATTTT; CDR3aa: CASSPFFGTGNQPQHF
j_gene: TRBJ1-5; d_gene: NA; v_gene: TRBV29-1; CDR3nt: TGCAGCGTTGGGCAAACCAATCAGCCCCAGCATTTT; CDR3aa: CSVGQTNQPQHF
j_gene: TRBJ1-5; d_gene: NA; v_gene: TRBV7-6; CDR3nt: TGTGCCAGCAGCGGTCGGAGCAATCAGCCCCAGCATTTT; CDR3aa: CASSGRSNQPQHF
j_gene: TRBJ2-2; d_gene: TRBD2; v_gene: TRBV5-1; CDR3nt: TGCGCCAGCAGCTTGGGGTCCGGGACTAGCGGACTCCACACCGGGGAGCTGTTTTTT; CDR3aa: CASSLGSGTSGLHTGELFF
j_gene: TRBJ1-4; d_gene: NA; v_gene: TRBV9; CDR3nt: TGTGCCAGCAGCGTGACTTTGGGTGAAAAACTGTTTTTT; CDR3aa: CASSVTLGEKLFF
j_gene: TRBJ1-1; d_gene: NA; v_gene: TRBV4-1; CDR3nt: TGCGCCAGCAGCCAGGGGCTAACTGAAGCTTTCTTT; CDR3aa: CASSQGLTEAFF
j_gene: TRBJ2-2; d_gene: NA; v_gene: TRBV11-2; CDR3nt: TGTGCCAGCAGCCTCGGCGACGGACGGGGCGGGGAGCTGTTTTTT; CDR3aa: CASSLGDGRGGELFF
j_gene: TRBJ2-1; d_gene: TRBD1; v_gene: TRBV9; CDR3nt: TGTGCCAGCAGCTCTCCGACAGGGAATGAGCAGTTCTTC; CDR3aa: CASSSPTGNEQFF
j_gene: TRBJ1-5; d_gene: NA; v_gene: TRBV15; CDR3nt: TGTGCCACCAGCAGAGTGCGAGGGTTACATCAGCCCCAGCATTTT; CDR3aa: CATSRVRGLHQPQHF
j_gene: TRBJ1-4; d_gene: TRBD1; v_gene: TRBV9; CDR3nt: TGTGCCAGCAGCGTAGGGACAGGGGGCGAAAAACTGTTTTTT; CDR3aa: CASSVGTGGEKLFF
j_gene: TRBJ2-7; d_gene: NA; v_gene: TRBV21-1; CDR3nt: TGTGCCAGCAGCAATCCCGGGACACCAAGCTACGAGCAGTACTTC; CDR3aa: CASSNPGTPSYEQYF
j_gene: TRBJ2-2; d_gene: NA; v_gene: TRBV5-1; CDR3nt: TGCGCCAGCAGCCTTGTATCGACAGATACCGGGGAGCTGTTTTTT; CDR3aa: CASSLVSTDTGELFF
j_gene: TRBJ1-6; d_gene: TRBD1; v_gene: TRBV7-9; CDR3nt: TGTGCCAGCGCCAGGTGGCGACAGGGCTATAATTCACCCCTCCACTTT; CDR3aa: CASARWRQGYNSPLHF
j_gene: TRBJ2-1; d_gene: TRBD2; v_gene: TRBV9; CDR3nt: TGTGCCAGCAGCCCGCGGACTAGCTACAATGAGCAGTTCTTC; CDR3aa: CASSPRTSYNEQFF
j_gene: TRBJ2-7; d_gene: TRBD2; v_gene: TRBV11-2; CDR3nt: TGTGCCAGCAGCCATGGGACTAGTGGCTACGAGCAGTACTTC; CDR3aa: CASSHGTSGYEQYF
j_gene: TRBJ1-2; d_gene: TRBD1; v_gene: TRBV18; CDR3nt: TGTGCCAGCTCAGGACAGGGGGCGAATGGCTACACCTTC; CDR3aa: CASSGQGANGYTF
j_gene: TRBJ2-2; d_gene: TRBD2; v_gene: TRBV18; CDR3nt: TGTGCCAGCTCCCTCGCGCGGGAGAGGCTCACCGGGGAGCTGTTTTTT; CDR3aa: CASSLARERLTGELFF